These 3 T cell receptor beta chains came from one sample sequenced in a study of patients and donors after allogeneic stem cell transplantation. In TCRdb, the RT-PCR reads were re-called with MiXCR into one record per CDR3 protein. Of more than 150,000 distinct CDR3 sequences in the sample, roughly 22% were seen once. The specimen sequenced was blood, either unsorted or a sorted T cell fraction (not recorded which). These receptor sequences come from a human donor who was either an allogeneic HSCT recipient or a stem cell or donor lymphocyte infusion donor (not recorded which). It is not recorded whose cells these are; they may come from a transplant donor.

The rearrangement links TRBV12-3 or TRBV12-4 to TRBJ2-7; 9 bases match TRBD1. The CDR3 loop spans 13 amino acids. The J segment lost 6 bases and the V segment lost 4 bases, leaving 4 bases of the junction unmatched. The CDR3 DNA follows: TGTGCCAGCAGTTGGACAGGGGAGGGCGAGCAGTACTTC. Amino acids: CASSWTGEGEQYF.

Here the CDR3 DNA reads TGCGCCAGCAGCTTAAGTATCACAGATACGCAGTATTTT. It codes for CASSLSITDTQYF. The chain employs TRBV5-1 and TRBJ2-3; no reliable D call. V lost 2 bases, J lost 2 bases, and 6 bases lay in between. The CDR3 extends over 13 amino acids. Germline V gene lookup returns CDR1 SGHRS and CDR2 YFSETQ.

This clonotype was seen more than once but under ten times. V is TRBV9 and J is TRBJ2-1, with D maybe TRBD2 (5 bases). The CDR3 totals 18 residues. V gave up 2 bases and J gave up 0 bases, with 18 bases separating them. CDR1 is SGDLS and CDR2 is YYNGEE in the germline V gene. The CDR3 nucleotides are TGTGCCAGCAGCGTGAATCCGGCCGGACTTTCCTCCTACAATGAGCAGTTCTTC. It yields the protein CASSVNPAGLSSYNEQFF.